The present T cell receptor beta chain was sequenced within a study of shared clonotypes between healthy human individuals. The length of the CDR3 is 17 residues. Looked up from germline, CDR1 is SEHNR and CDR2 is FQNEAQ (reference sequence). Losses at the gene ends were 6 bases for V and 11 bases for J; bases not matched to a gene: 22. Assay used: immunoSEQ multiplex PCR; TCRdb lists only in-frame clones, some missing. The data show about 2.1 million clones, 80% to 95% seen once. Terminally differentiated effector memory CD45RA+ cells were excluded from the naive CD8 cells, which were CD45RO-negative and positively selected for CCR7.

The receptor was derived from a man aged 18 to 30 in good health. Some clones in this sample may be carry-over from other donors' samples. The sequencing sample was made of naive CD8+ T cells from PBMCs. The chain couples TRBV7-9 to TRBJ1-1, with 9 bases lining up with TRBD1. CDR3 loop: CASRLTRTGAGLILAFF. CDR3 in DNA: TGTGCCAGCAGACTCACGCGGACAGGGGCGGGTTTAATCCTCGCTTTCTTT.